This section outlines one T cell receptor beta chain sequence together with its context. These data come from a study of CD8 T cells in Susac syndrome. The V gene lost 5 bases and the J gene lost 1 base, with 12 bases spanning the gap. The CDR3 totals 15 residues. Germline V gene lookup returns CDR1 MNHEY and CDR2 SMNVEV (reference sequence). Reverse transcription of 0.5 to 1 ug RNA was performed with random hexamers. MiXCR, applied by TCRdb to the immunoSEQ multiplex PCR reads, yields one record per CDR3 protein. The sample has fewer than 350,000 distinct CDR3 sequences; approximately 85% are singletons.

Sequenced input: CD8+ T cells from PBMCs. This TCR was sampled from a human donor with multiple sclerosis. The rearrangement uses TRBV27 and TRBJ1-5; D is uncertain. This CDR3 is CASSQTVGSNQPQHF. In nucleotides, the CDR3 is TGTGCCAGCAGTCAAACCGTGGGCAGCAATCAGCCCCAGCATTTT.